This TCR beta chain is from a study of OX40 agonist ivuxolimab in advanced cancers. Measured with immunoSEQ multiplex PCR; TCRdb has only the in-frame clones, and not every one. Here the sample spans 40,000 to 55,000 clones, approximately 88% being singletons. CDR1 and CDR2 from the germline V gene are SGHNT and YENEEA. This CDR3 spans 15 amino acids. After removal of 4 bases from V and 4 bases from J, the junction contained 8 bases not matched to a gene. Study findings and constraints: Low clonal expansion, among the lowest seen, marked partial responders at 0.1-3.0 mg/kg.

This clone was detected only a few times. Its antigen is unknown. The chain combines TRBV11-3 with TRBJ2-3; 7 positions match TRBD1. Sample: CD4+ or CD8+ T cells sorted from blood, taken in a trial of the OX40 agonist ivuxolimab. This receptor was taken from an adult with an advanced solid tumor such as melanoma, head and neck, liver or kidney cancer. This CDR3 is CASSSQGVPPDTQYF. In DNA, the CDR3 is TGTGCCAGCAGCTCGCAGGGGGTCCCCCCAGATACGCAGTATTTT.